This note documents a single T cell receptor beta chain sequence. The data derive from a study of blood T cell repertoires in COVID-19. Study summary: Spain, Italy and the United States supplied samples that represented acute and convalescent COVID-19. T cells, B-cell-depleted T cells, or PBMCs provided the cDNA or gDNA that served as material.

Under the authors' procedure: Amplification from reference gene primers served as the basis for estimated nucleated cell counts. Some clones are missing from TCRdb's copy, which holds only in-frame ones; the method was immunoSEQ multiplex PCR. V, J and clone size were drawn from that table, and D and trimming were deduced from the DNA. Of approximately 80,000 clones detected, approximately 88% appear once; the ten largest clones hold about 7%. V shed 3 bases and J shed 0 bases, with 9 bases lying between them. The CDR3 has 14 residues. The germline gives CDR1 KGHSH, CDR2 LQKENI. Sequenced: peripheral blood. The chain couples TRBV18 to TRBJ2-7; perhaps TRBD1 as D (6 bases). The receptor comes from a woman of 80 years or more with acute or convalescent COVID-19. The CDR3 region is CASSPKTGSYEQYF. The DNA of the CDR3 is TGTGCCAGCTCACCGAAGACAGGCTCCTACGAGCAGTACTTC.